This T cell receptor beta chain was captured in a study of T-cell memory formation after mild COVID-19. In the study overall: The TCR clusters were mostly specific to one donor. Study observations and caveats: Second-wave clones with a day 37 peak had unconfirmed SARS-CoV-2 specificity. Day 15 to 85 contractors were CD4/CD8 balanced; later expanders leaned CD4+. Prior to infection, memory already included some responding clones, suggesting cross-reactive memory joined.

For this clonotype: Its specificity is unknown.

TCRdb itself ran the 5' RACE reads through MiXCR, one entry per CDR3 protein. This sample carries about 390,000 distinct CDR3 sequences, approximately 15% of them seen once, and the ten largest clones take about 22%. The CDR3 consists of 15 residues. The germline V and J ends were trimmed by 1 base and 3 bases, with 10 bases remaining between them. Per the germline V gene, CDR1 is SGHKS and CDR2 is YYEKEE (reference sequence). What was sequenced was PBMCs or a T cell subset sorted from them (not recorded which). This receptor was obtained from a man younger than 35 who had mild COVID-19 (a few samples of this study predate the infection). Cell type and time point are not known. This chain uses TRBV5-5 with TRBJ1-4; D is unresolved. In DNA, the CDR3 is TGTGCCAGCAGCTTGTTGTCGGGGTCTAATGAAAAACTGTTTTTT. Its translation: CASSLLSGSNEKLFF.